The T cell receptor beta chain described here comes from a study of cytomegalovirus exposure and HLA in healthy donors. Notes on the study in general: Cytomegalovirus-associated TCR beta chains were listed, numbering 150 to 200. Later analysis identified a missense DCLRE1C variant that was linked to TCR beta V- and J-gene trimming. The number of N-insertions in an Asian-associated ancestry cluster was reportedly below the 666-donor mean in a later analysis.

Points on this clone: What it binds is unknown.

Use of 60 Vbeta and 13 Jbeta primers characterized the PCR. In the original workflow: Approximately 10 million shared chains were among approximately 80 million unique TCR beta chains counted in a later analysis. Assay used: immunoSEQ multiplex PCR; TCRdb lists only in-frame clones, some missing. That table supplies the V and J calls and clone size; D and trimming were determined from the DNA. The sample has 150,000 to 250,000 clones; approximately 85% are singletons. Germline lookup yields CDR1 SEHNR and CDR2 FQNEAQ (reference sequence). The CDR3 has 14 amino acids. The ends lost 5 bases at V and 6 bases at J; junction bases unmatched: 3.

The chain has TRBV7-9 and TRBJ2-2, with 10 bases that match TRBD2. This clonotype was sampled from a woman aged 50 to 65 in good health and CMV-seronegative. The sample was PBMCs. CDR3 in DNA: TGTGCCAGCAGCGAAAGCGGGAGGGCCGGGGAGCTGTTTTTT. This codes for CASSESGRAGELFF.